This T cell receptor (beta chain) was documented in a study of blood T cells in healthy people across ages. Study-wide results and limits: Older age went with lower TCR beta diversity per million T cells, in a roughly linear way.

Each of the donors had 8 to 10 milliliters of peripheral blood drawn into EDTA-treated Vacutainer tubes. This clonotype has at least ten counts. Its antigen is still unknown. One end of the junction varies from germline; a read error may be responsible. A second PCR of about 7 to 11 cycles used a sample-barcoded 5' primer and a J-beta primer mix. Tags on each cDNA molecule came from a template-switch adaptor with 12 random nucleotides. Each CDR3 protein is one row after TCRdb ran MiXCR on the 5' RACE reads. The data hold 870,000 or so distinct CDR3 sequences, with 25% to 35% observed a single time. Germline V gene sequence: CDR1 SGHRS, CDR2 YFSETQ. The CDR3 has 14 amino acids.

This clonotype was obtained from an elderly woman in good health. The rearrangement links TRBV5-1 to TRBJ2-3; TRBD1 matches at 9 bases. Material for sequencing was blood. CDR3 nucleotides: TGTGCCAGCAGCTTACAGGGGGCCACAGATACGCAGTATTTT. Translated, it gives CASSLQGATDTQYF.